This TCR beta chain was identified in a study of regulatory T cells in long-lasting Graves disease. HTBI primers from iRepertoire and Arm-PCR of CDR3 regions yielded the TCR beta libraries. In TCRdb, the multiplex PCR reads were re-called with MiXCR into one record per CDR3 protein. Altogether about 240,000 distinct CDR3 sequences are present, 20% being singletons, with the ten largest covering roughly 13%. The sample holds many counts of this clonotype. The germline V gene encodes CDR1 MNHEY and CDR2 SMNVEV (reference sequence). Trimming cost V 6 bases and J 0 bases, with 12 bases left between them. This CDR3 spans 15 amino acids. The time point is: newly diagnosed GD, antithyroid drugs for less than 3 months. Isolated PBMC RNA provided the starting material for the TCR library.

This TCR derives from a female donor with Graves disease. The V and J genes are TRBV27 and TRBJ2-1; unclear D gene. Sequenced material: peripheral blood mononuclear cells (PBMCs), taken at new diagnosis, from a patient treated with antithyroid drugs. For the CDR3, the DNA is TGTGCCAGCAGCCTTAGCCGTAGCTCCTACAATGAGCAGTTCTTC. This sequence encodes CASSLSRSSYNEQFF.